The TCR beta chain under discussion was sequenced for a study of patients and donors after allogeneic stem cell transplantation. This clonotype showed up just a few times. Trimming pared 0 bases from V and 3 bases from J, leaving 9 bases between. Germline values: CDR1 ENHRY, CDR2 SYGVKD. The CDR3 is 15 amino acids. MiXCR was run by TCRdb on the RT-PCR reads, yielding one entry per CDR3 protein. Of about 960,000 distinct CDR3 sequences in the sample, 18% were seen once. The material sequenced was blood, either unsorted or a sorted T cell fraction (not recorded which). The chain links TRBV10-3 to TRBJ2-1; no firm D call. The sequence came from a human donor who was either an allogeneic HSCT recipient or a stem cell or donor lymphocyte infusion donor (not recorded which). It is not recorded whose cells these are; they may come from a transplant donor. CDR3 residues: CAISESRVFYNEQFF. The CDR3 nucleotides are TGTGCCATCAGTGAGTCACGGGTCTTCTACAATGAGCAGTTCTTC.